One and the same sample provided the 4 T cell receptor beta chains below, sequenced in a study of blood T cell repertoires in COVID-19 (dated by TCRdb to 2020 to 2022). The library was built by means of the immunoSEQ multiplex PCR assay. TCRdb's version of the immuneACCESS table is confined to in-frame rearrangements and falls short of the full clone set. An unresolved V gene accounts for under half of the shortfall where checked; the remainder is of unknown origin. The sample table lists 200,000 to 250,000 clones, over 75% of them with a count of one. Nearly 9.5% of the sample is taken by the ten largest. Specimen: PBMCs or T cells enriched from blood (not recorded which). The origin of the receptors is a man in his forties or fifties who had recovered from COVID-19.

The chain links TRBV27 to TRBJ2-1; TRBD1 agrees at 12 bases. CDR3 length equals 24 residues. Germline lookup yields CDR1 MNHEY and CDR2 SMNVEV (reference sequence). The V gene end was trimmed by 4 bases and the J gene end by 9 bases; junction bases not matched to a gene: 34. CDR3 residues: CASSSVMLGGGTGGAGGPLSEQFF. DNA for the CDR3: TGTGCCAGCAGTTCTGTAATGCTAGGCGGCGGGACAGGGGGCGCGGGGGGGCCGCTTAGTGAGCAGTTCTTC.

The rearrangement uses TRBV12-3 or TRBV12-4 and TRBJ1-1; tentatively, D is TRBD1 (5 bases). CDR3 length equals 13 residues. V was trimmed by 5 bases and J by 6 bases, leaving 13 bases between them. This CDR3 is CASSRGGASEAFF. The CDR3 DNA sequence: TGTGCCAGCAGTCGGGGAGGGGCTTCTGAAGCTTTCTTT.

The chain combines TRBV25-1 with TRBJ1-1; no clear D. The germline V gene encodes CDR1 MGHDK and CDR2 SYGVNS. V lost 1 base and J 1 base, leaving 13 bases between the germline ends. The CDR3 extends over 16 amino acids. The CDR3 spells CASSEFYPPQNTEAFF. The CDR3 region has the DNA TGTGCCAGCAGTGAATTTTACCCCCCACAGAACACTGAAGCTTTCTTT.

V gene TRBV24-1 combines with J gene TRBJ2-1; 12 positions match TRBD2. J gave up 7 bases and V 0 bases, and 0 bases lay outside the gene matches. This CDR3 comprises 15 residues. Germline V lookup: CDR1 KGHDR, CDR2 SFDVKD. The CDR3 spells CATSDLTSGGNEQFF. The CDR3 nucleotides read TGTGCCACCAGTGATTTGACTAGCGGGGGGAATGAGCAGTTCTTC.